A single sample is the source of the 28 T cell receptor beta chains below, sequenced in a study of memory CD4+ T cells and cytomegalovirus serostatus. Produced via immunoSEQ multiplex PCR; TCRdb's table is partial and in-frame only. The sample has some 52,000 clones; about 73% are singletons. The sort gate was single viable CD3+CD4+CD8-CD45RO+ cells for memory CD4+ T cells. The sample was memory CD4+ T cells from blood. These receptors all come from an adult in good health and CMV-seronegative.

The chain recombines TRBV5-1 with TRBJ2-1; D is uncertain. Germline V gene data show CDR1 as SGHRS and CDR2 as YFSETQ. Trimming took off 1 base at V and 6 bases at J, with 20 bases between the two ends. The CDR3 runs to 17 residues. The CDR3 region is CASSLMTGVLRSNEQFF. The CDR3 coding sequence is TGCGCCAGCAGCTTGATGACTGGGGTCCTCCGCTCCAATGAGCAGTTCTTC.

The V and J genes are TRBV28 and TRBJ1-2; 7 nucleotides align to TRBD1. Germline V gene data show CDR1 as MDHEN and CDR2 as SYDVKM. The CDR3 covers 20 residues. After removal of 0 bases from V and 3 bases from J, the junction contained 19 bases not matched to a gene. The chain's CDR3 is CASSLWGLGGTANSHYGYTF. CDR3 nucleotides: TGTGCCAGCAGTTTATGGGGTCTGGGGGGGACAGCGAACTCGCACTATGGCTACACCTTC.

V and J are TRBV14 and TRBJ1-2; TRBD1 matches 8 bases. Germline CDR1 reads SGHDN; CDR2 reads FVKESK. V lost 5 bases, J lost 2 bases, and 13 bases stayed unmatched. The CDR3 covers 17 residues. The CDR3 region has the DNA TGTGCCAGCAGCAGGACAGGGCATGAGGGGGTGAACTATGGCTACACCTTC. As protein: CASSRTGHEGVNYGYTF.

The CDR3: CASSEYTEAFF. The DNA of the CDR3 is TGTGCCAGCAGCGAGTACACTGAAGCTTTCTTT. The V and J genes are TRBV11-2 and TRBJ1-1; D call uncertain. This CDR3 contains 11 residues. V was cut by 5 bases and J by 3 bases, with 4 bases left in between. Germline lookup yields CDR1 SGHAT and CDR2 FQNNGV.

The CDR3 loop is CASSLAAGSTDTQYF. Here the CDR3 DNA reads TGTGCCAGCAGCTTAGCGGCCGGTAGCACAGATACGCAGTATTTT. This sequence joins TRBV7-2 and TRBJ2-3; D is uncertain. CDR1 and CDR2 from the germline V gene are SGHTA and FQGNSA. V gave up 0 bases and J gave up 0 bases, with 7 bases separating them. This CDR3 region has 15 residues.

Regarding this clone: Other DNA sequences in the same sample also yield this CDR3. The V and J genes are TRBV6-1 and TRBJ1-5, with TRBD1 matching 9 bases. This CDR3 is built from 14 residues. Germline-derived CDR1 and CDR2 are MNHNS and SASEGT. The V and J ends lost 4 bases and 2 bases, in that order; junction bases with no gene match: 0. CDR3 nucleotide sequence: TGTGCCAGCAGTGGGACAGGGGGCAATCAGCCCCAGCATTTT. Translation gives CASSGTGGNQPQHF.

The gene calls are TRBV6-5 and TRBJ1-2; TRBD1 agrees at 10 bases. J was trimmed by 1 base and V by 8 bases; bases with no gene match: 4. The CDR3 consists of 14 residues. The germline V gene encodes CDR1 MNHEY and CDR2 SVGAGI. In DNA form, the CDR3 reads TGTGCCAGCCGGGACAGGGGTGATAACTATGGCTACACCTTC. Protein sequence: CASRDRGDNYGYTF.

The chain recombines TRBV6-1 with TRBJ2-3; D may be TRBD1 (5 bases). Trimming removed 1 base at V and 4 bases at J, with 12 bases between. This CDR3 is 15 amino acids long. Germline CDR1 MNHNS, CDR2 SASEGT. The CDR3 bases are TGTGCCAGCAGTGAAGGGGGCCGCCAGCCAGATACGCAGTATTTT. Protein product: CASSEGGRQPDTQYF.

This clone was picked up one time. V usage is TRBV28 and J usage is TRBJ1-2; TRBD1 matches at 8 bases. This CDR3 contains 17 residues. The ends lost 5 bases at V and 6 bases at J; junction bases unmatched: 17. CDR1 MDHEN and CDR2 SYDVKM come from the germline V gene. The CDR3 region is CASSLLGTGPGGNGYTF. In DNA form, the CDR3 reads TGTGCCAGCAGTCTCCTCGGGACAGGACCTGGGGGTAATGGCTACACCTTC.

The chain joins TRBV13 to TRBJ2-1, with D maybe TRBD2 (6 bases). V lost 4 bases, J lost 11 bases, and 21 bases lay in between. Germline V CDR1 and CDR2: PRHDT, FYEKMQ (reference sequence). The CDR3 has 15 residues. The CDR3 coding sequence is TGTGCCAGCAGCTCTACTTCTAGCGCACCAGCCAAGCAGTTCTTC. Protein: CASSSTSSAPAKQFF.

This chain connects TRBV19 to TRBJ1-1; D might be TRBD1 (6 bases). Germline V gene lookup returns CDR1 LNHDA and CDR2 SQIVND (reference sequence). This CDR3 has 14 residues. Trimming took 8 bases from V and 4 from J, leaving 17 bases between them. CDR3: CASFETGLGTEAFF. The CDR3 nucleotides read TGTGCCAGTTTTGAAACAGGGTTGGGCACTGAAGCTTTCTTT.

This clone has just one count. The chain joins TRBV4-1 to TRBJ2-7; possibly TRBD1 or TRBD2 for D (5 bases each). The CDR3 covers 17 residues. Germline CDR1 and CDR2: MGHRA and YSYEKL. V was shortened by 0 bases and J by 0 bases, with 15 bases between the two germline ends. CDR3 DNA sequence: TGCGCCAGCAGCCAAGATCATACCGGGACCGACTCCTACGAGCAGTACTTC. Its translation is CASSQDHTGTDSYEQYF.

This clone is categorized as medium-sized. The V gene is TRBV5-1, the J gene TRBJ1-6; D possibly corresponds to TRBD1 (5 bases). V was cut by 4 bases and J by 10 bases, with 18 bases left in between. The CDR3 consists of 15 residues. From germline, CDR1 is SGHRS and CDR2 YFSETQ. As DNA, the CDR3 is TGCGCCAGCAGCCCCTCGGCAGGGACGGAATCACCCCTCCACTTT. Its protein is CASSPSAGTESPLHF.

This chain connects TRBV5-1 to TRBJ1-4; 7 nucleotides line up with TRBD1. Germline CDR1 is SGHRS and CDR2 is YFSETQ. Unmatched junction bases numbered 7, after V lost 3 bases and J lost 8 bases. The CDR3 sequence is 14 residues long. CDR3 DNA: TGCGCCAGCAGCTCTACAGGGGCCAGGGAAAAACTGTTTTTT. It encodes CASSSTGAREKLFF.

Here the CDR3 DNA reads TGTGCCAGCAGCTTAGGGAGGGGCAGGCGTCCTGAAGCTTTCTTT. It encodes CASSLGRGRRPEAFF. V usage is TRBV7-8 and J usage is TRBJ1-1, with D possibly matching TRBD1 (5 bases). Trimming took 1 base from V and 6 from J, leaving 15 bases between them. Germline V CDR1 and CDR2: SGHVS, FQNEAQ. The CDR3 totals 15 residues.

Remarks on this clone: This same CDR3 is encoded by further DNA sequences in the sample. This chain joins TRBV6-5 and TRBJ1-6, with 10 nucleotides matching TRBD1. Germline CDR1 and CDR2: MNHEY and SVGAGI. The ends lost 7 bases at V and 7 bases at J; junction bases unmatched: 7. The CDR3 totals 15 residues. Here the CDR3 DNA reads TGTGCCAGCACAAGGGACAGGGGAGGAAATTCACCCCTCCACTTT. Its protein is CASTRDRGGNSPLHF.

V is TRBV19 and J is TRBJ1-6, with D uncertain. The ends were cut back, 7 bases at V and 6 bases at J, with 16 bases in the middle. Germline V gene lookup returns CDR1 LNHDA and CDR2 SQIVND (reference sequence). CDR3 length equals 15 residues. The CDR3 reads CASNGWVDRNSPLHF. CDR3 sequence (DNA): TGTGCCAGTAACGGGTGGGTTGACCGTAATTCACCCCTCCACTTT.

V is TRBV15 and J is TRBJ2-7; D ambiguous. The germline V and J ends were trimmed by 0 bases and 11 bases, with 14 bases remaining between them. The germline CDR1 and CDR2 sequences are LNHNV and YYDKDF (reference sequence). The length of the CDR3 is 13 residues. The CDR3 sequence: CATSRDQDRVEYF. The CDR3 coding sequence is TGTGCCACCAGCAGAGATCAGGACCGTGTAGAGTACTTC.

This chain joins TRBV5-1 and TRBJ2-3; D is ambiguous. Deletions cut 2 bases from V and 1 base from J, with 11 bases between. The germline V gene encodes CDR1 SGHRS and CDR2 YFSETQ. The CDR3 spans 15 residues. The CDR3 bases are TGCGCCAGCAGCTTAAGGATGCTGGGCACAGATACGCAGTATTTT. This codes for CASSLRMLGTDTQYF.

This clone was recorded a few times. The chain couples TRBV28 to TRBJ1-5; D remains unclear. Trimming left V 2 bases short and J 5 bases short, with 13 bases between. CDR3 size: 15 residues. Germline lookup yields CDR1 MDHEN and CDR2 SYDVKM. The CDR3 here is CASSLPADWYQPQHF. CDR3 coding DNA: TGTGCCAGCAGTTTACCCGCCGATTGGTATCAGCCCCAGCATTTT.

This chain links TRBV7-2 with TRBJ1-1, with 8 bases lining up with TRBD1. Germline V gene sequence: CDR1 SGHTA, CDR2 FQGNSA. The CDR3 has 15 amino acids. The V and J ends lost 2 bases and 4 bases, in that order; junction bases with no gene match: 6. CDR3 in amino acids: CASSLKGQGGTEAFF. CDR3 DNA sequence: TGTGCCAGCAGCTTAAAAGGACAGGGCGGCACTGAAGCTTTCTTT.

DNA of the CDR3: TGTGCCAGCAGCCGAACTACGACAGGGTCCTACGAGCAGTACTTC. Amino acid sequence: CASSRTTTGSYEQYF. The J gene is TRBJ2-7, the V gene TRBV7-2; 7 positions match TRBD1. This CDR3 is built from 15 residues. V shed 5 bases, J shed 1 base, and the junction held 8 bases outside the gene matches. Germline CDR1 and CDR2: SGHTA and FQGNSA.

The J gene is TRBJ1-2, the V gene TRBV7-2, with D perhaps matching TRBD1 (5 bases). CDR1 is SGHTA and CDR2 is FQGNSA in the germline V gene. V gave up 2 bases and J gave up 4 bases, with 8 bases separating them. The CDR3 covers 13 residues. The CDR3 DNA is TGTGCCAGCAGCTTAAGTGGGGGCTATGGCTACACCTTC. Amino acid sequence: CASSLSGGYGYTF.

Regarding this clone: A much bigger clone sits one base away, suggesting this may be a read error. The V and J genes are TRBV6-6 and TRBJ1-2; perhaps TRBD1 as D (5 bases). Germline V gives CDR1 MNHNY, CDR2 SVGAGI (reference sequence). The V gene lost 6 bases and the J gene lost 4 bases, with 12 bases spanning the gap. The CDR3 contains 13 residues. In DNA, the CDR3 is TGTGCCAGCAGCCCCGACGGGACCTATGGCTACACCTTC. Its translation is CASSPDGTYGYTF.

The chain combines TRBV7-2 with TRBJ2-1, with 14 bases matching TRBD2. CDR3 size: 19 residues. Germline values: CDR1 SGHTA, CDR2 FQGNSA. Trimming at V came to 5 bases and at J to 0 bases, leaving 9 bases not matched to a gene. Here the CDR3 DNA reads TGTGCCAGCAGCCCGCGACTAGCGGGGGGGTGGAGCTCCTACAATGAGCAGTTCTTC. Amino acid sequence: CASSPRLAGGWSSYNEQFF.

This clone was seen a few times. This chain links TRBV15 with TRBJ1-2; 7 bases agree with TRBD1. The CDR3 is made up of 14 amino acids. V shed 4 bases, J shed 6 bases, and the junction held 8 bases outside the gene matches. In germline, CDR1 is LNHNV, CDR2 YYDKDF (reference sequence). CDR3 sequence (DNA): TGTGCCACCAGCACCCTCGACAGGGCAGATGGCTACACCTTC. As protein: CATSTLDRADGYTF.

The J gene is TRBJ1-1, the V gene TRBV6-5; unclear D gene. V lost 4 bases to trimming and J lost 7 bases, with 10 bases between them. Germline loops: CDR1 MNHEY, CDR2 SVGAGI. The CDR3 covers 12 residues. The CDR3 bases are TGTGCCAGCAGTTCAGGAGCCCTTGAAGCTTTCTTT. Amino acids: CASSSGALEAFF.

V and J are TRBV7-2 and TRBJ2-6; D remains unclear. The CDR3 is 16 residues long. Trimming left V 7 bases short and J 2 bases short, with 15 bases between. Germline CDR1 SGHTA, CDR2 FQGNSA. The CDR3 nucleotides are TGTGCCAGCACCCGTACTTTCAACACTGGGGCCAACGTCCTGACTTTC. Translation: CASTRTFNTGANVLTF.